The sequence of this T cell receptor beta chain was determined in a study of T cells after posttransplantation cyclophosphamide. Notes on the study in general: Recipient CMV seropositivity and CMV reactivation strongly tracked TRB clonality. Tissue-infiltrating T cells from skin or gut overlapped little with blood T cells.

Clones were read by immunoSEQ multiplex PCR, and TCRdb kept only the in-frame ones, dropping some. The sample carries some 49,000 clones, 92% recorded once. This clone has a handful of counts. What it recognizes is unknown. After removal of 3 bases from V and 8 bases from J, the junction contained 5 bases not matched to a gene. The CDR3 sequence is 13 residues long. Germline loops: CDR1 SGHVS, CDR2 FQNEAQ. The rearrangement joins TRBV7-8 to TRBJ1-2; the match to TRBD1 covers 8 bases. This receptor was obtained from a woman between 50 and 59 years old in good health and a related stem cell transplant donor. The sequencing input was PBMCs. CDR3 sequence reads: CASSLQTGEGYTF. DNA of the CDR3: TGTGCCAGCAGCTTGCAGACAGGGGAAGGCTACACCTTC.